This is a list of T cell receptor beta chains from one sample in a study of shared clonotypes between healthy human individuals. Generated by immunoSEQ multiplex PCR, the TCRdb table keeps only in-frame clones and is missing some. The table has some 240,000 clones, 65% seen once. Source material: memory CD4+ T cells sorted from blood. The receptors were sampled from a man under 40 in good health. Both conserved end residues are part of each CDR3. D genes are given only for firm matches. Size is stated for part of the rows, as once, few or many counts, or as a class when the clone is expanded.

CDR3 protein | CDR3 DNA | D gene | J gene | V gene | clone size | CDR3 length
CASKKLQGATNEKLFF | TGCGCCAGCAAGAAACTACAGGGGGCAACTAATGAAAAACTGTTTTTT | TRBD1 | TRBJ1-4 | TRBV10-2 | - | 16
CASIIPRNREGHSYEQYF | TGTGCCAGCATAATCCCCCGTAATAGGGAGGGCCATTCCTACGAGCAGTACTTC | TRBD2 | TRBJ2-7 | TRBV27 | - | 18
CASSARDGKDGYTF | TGTGCCAGTAGTGCCAGGGACGGCAAGGACGGCTACACCTTC | - | TRBJ1-2 | TRBV19 | few | 14
CATSREQILEQFF | TGTGCCACCAGCAGAGAACAGATCCTCGAGCAGTTCTTC | - | TRBJ2-1 | TRBV15 | - | 13
CASSLAPLWVTSQETQYF | TGTGCCAGCAGCTTAGCCCCGTTGTGGGTGACAAGCCAAGAGACCCAGTACTTC | - | TRBJ2-5 | TRBV11-2 | - | 18
CASSRSHSETQYF | TGTGCCAGCAGTCGATCCCACTCAGAGACCCAGTACTTC | - | TRBJ2-5 | TRBV27 | - | 13
CASSPRQGASGQPQHF | TGTGCCAGCTCACCGAGACAGGGGGCCTCGGGTCAGCCCCAGCATTTT | TRBD1 | TRBJ1-5 | TRBV18 | few | 16
CASGRERYNEQFF | TGTGCTAGTGGCCGAGAGCGGTACAATGAGCAGTTCTTC | - | TRBJ2-1 | TRBV12-5 | - | 13
CASSSSGVSTDTQYF | TGTGCCAGCTCGTCTAGCGGGGTTAGCACAGATACGCAGTATTTT | TRBD2 | TRBJ2-3 | TRBV18 | - | 15
CASSPPTGNEQFF | TGTGCCAGCTCACCACCGACTGGCAATGAGCAGTTCTTC | - | TRBJ2-1 | TRBV18 | - | 13
CASSPRASGNSDTQYF | TGTGCCAGCTCACCAAGGGCTAGCGGGAACTCAGATACGCAGTATTTT | TRBD2 | TRBJ2-3 | TRBV18 | - | 16
CASSSTRQGFDEQYF | TGTGCCAGCAGTTCCACTCGACAGGGTTTCGACGAGCAGTACTTC | TRBD1 | TRBJ2-7 | TRBV25-1 | - | 15
CASRTGTAHTTTNEKLFF | TGTGCCAGTAGGACCGGGACAGCGCACACTACAACTAATGAAAAACTGTTTTTT | TRBD1 | TRBJ1-4 | TRBV19 | - | 18
CAWSLLGTTNEKLFF | TGTGCCTGGAGTCTGCTCGGGACAACTAATGAAAAACTGTTTTTT | - | TRBJ1-4 | TRBV30 | - | 15
CASSLLVGAGNTIYF | TGTGCCAGCAGTCTGCTCGTGGGGGCGGGAAACACCATATATTTT | - | TRBJ1-3 | TRBV2 | - | 15
CASSWTGDTEAFF | TGTGCCAGCAGCTGGACAGGGGACACTGAAGCTTTCTTT | TRBD1 | TRBJ1-1 | TRBV7-9 | - | 13
CASSAIRDMETQYF | TGTGCCAGCAGCGCGATTCGGGATATGGAGACCCAGTACTTC | - | TRBJ2-5 | TRBV13 | few | 14
CASSPRDGGTYEQYF | TGTGCCAGCAGCCCCCGCGATGGGGGGACCTACGAGCAGTACTTC | - | TRBJ2-7 | TRBV4-2 | - | 15
CASGGRAGANVLTF | TGTGCCAGCGGGGGCAGGGCTGGGGCCAACGTCCTGACTTTC | - | TRBJ2-6 | TRBV9 | few | 14
CASSLEGQGVLGTEAFF | TGTGCCAGCAGCTTGGAAGGACAGGGTGTTTTGGGAACTGAAGCTTTCTTT | TRBD1 | TRBJ1-1 | TRBV7-2 | - | 17
CASSRLLAGGRNEQFF | TGTGCCAGCAGTAGGTTACTAGCGGGAGGGCGCAATGAGCAGTTCTTC | TRBD2 | TRBJ2-1 | TRBV28 | - | 16
CASSVGHAGTDTQYF | TGTGCCAGCAGCGTAGGGCACGCTGGCACAGATACGCAGTATTTT | - | TRBJ2-3 | TRBV9 | - | 15
CASSLSPIYEQYF | TGTGCCAGCAGCCTGTCCCCTATCTACGAGCAGTACTTC | - | TRBJ2-7 | TRBV7-2 | few | 13
CASSVGRTLAKNIQYF | TGTGCCAGCAGCGTAGGTCGAACCCTAGCCAAAAACATTCAGTACTTC | - | TRBJ2-4 | TRBV9 | - | 16
CASRLMLAGEQFF | TGTGCCAGCAGACTTATGCTAGCGGGGGAGCAGTTCTTC | TRBD2 | TRBJ2-1 | TRBV6-1 | once | 13
CASSLVVAGGHEQFF | TGTGCCAGCAGCTTAGTAGTCGCGGGAGGCCATGAGCAGTTCTTC | TRBD2 | TRBJ2-1 | TRBV7-2 | - | 15
CSVGRLNYGYTF | TGCAGCGTCGGAAGACTTAACTATGGCTACACCTTC | - | TRBJ1-2 | TRBV29-1 | - | 12
CASSSGEGVYEQYF | TGCGCCAGCAGCTCAGGAGAGGGGGTTTACGAGCAGTACTTC | - | TRBJ2-7 | TRBV5-1 | - | 14
CASLPDINGGYTF | TGTGCCAGCCTCCCAGACATTAACGGGGGCTACACCTTC | - | TRBJ1-2 | TRBV2 | - | 13
CASSPSFNPNQPQHF | TGTGCCAGCTCACCATCCTTTAACCCAAATCAGCCCCAGCATTTT | - | TRBJ1-5 | TRBV18 | - | 15
CASSVGPERGTEAFF | TGTGCCAGCAGCGTCGGTCCAGAGAGGGGCACTGAAGCTTTCTTT | - | TRBJ1-1 | TRBV9 | - | 15
CSVEDRLGASFDEQFF | TGCAGCGTTGAAGATCGTTTGGGGGCTAGCTTCGATGAGCAGTTCTTC | - | TRBJ2-1 | TRBV29-1 | - | 16
CASSQDPDEQFF | TGTGCCAGCAGCCAAGATCCAGATGAGCAGTTCTTC | - | TRBJ2-1 | TRBV14 | - | 12
CASSTSGQGTDTQYF | TGCGCCAGCAGCACCTCGGGACAGGGCACAGATACGCAGTATTTT | TRBD1 | TRBJ2-3 | TRBV5-1 | - | 15
CASSSPSGTYEQYF | TGTGCCAGCAGTTCGCCTAGCGGGACTTACGAGCAGTACTTC | TRBD2 | TRBJ2-7 | TRBV6-5 | - | 14
CASSRDINTEAFF | TGTGCCAGCTCTCGGGACATCAACACTGAAGCTTTCTTT | - | TRBJ1-1 | TRBV18 | - | 13
CASSLGLAGAYEQYF | TGTGCCAGCAGCCTAGGACTAGCGGGGGCCTACGAGCAGTACTTC | TRBD2 | TRBJ2-7 | TRBV4-2 | - | 15
CASSDRGNGNEQYF | TGTGCCAGCTCCGACAGGGGAAATGGGAACGAGCAGTACTTC | TRBD1 | TRBJ2-7 | TRBV18 | - | 14
CASSLIGGRNEKLFF | TGCGCCAGCAGCTTGATTGGTGGGCGGAATGAAAAACTGTTTTTT | - | TRBJ1-4 | TRBV5-1 | - | 15
CASSDSGLAGGNEQFF | TGTGCCAGCAGTGACTCAGGACTAGCGGGCGGGAATGAGCAGTTCTTC | TRBD2 | TRBJ2-1 | TRBV6-4 | once | 16
CASRRTKWPQHF | TGTGCCAGCCGACGGACGAAATGGCCCCAGCATTTT | - | TRBJ1-5 | TRBV14 | - | 12
CASKRAPRKYEQYF | TGTGCCAGCAAGAGGGCTCCTCGGAAATACGAGCAGTACTTC | - | TRBJ2-7 | TRBV28 | - | 14
CASNPAINSNQPQHF | TGTGCCAGCAACCCCGCGATAAATAGCAATCAGCCCCAGCATTTT | - | TRBJ1-5 | TRBV7-2 | - | 15
CASSQLTSGKNIQYF | TGTGCCAGCAGCCAACTAACTAGCGGCAAAAACATTCAGTACTTC | TRBD2 | TRBJ2-4 | TRBV28 | - | 15
CASSFGGAPSYEQYF | TGTGCCAGCAGTTTCGGAGGGGCCCCCTCCTACGAGCAGTACTTC | - | TRBJ2-7 | TRBV28 | - | 15
CASSSRQGGVAGVSNEQFF | TGCGCCAGCAGCTCCCGACAGGGGGGTGTCGCGGGAGTCTCCAATGAGCAGTTCTTC | TRBD1 | TRBJ2-1 | TRBV5-1 | few | 19
CASSLGGQNTIYF | TGTGCCAGCAGCTTAGGGGGCCAGAACACCATATATTTT | - | TRBJ1-3 | TRBV7-9 | - | 13
CASSSSLAGGPYEQYF | TGTGCCAGCAGTTCATCTCTAGCGGGAGGGCCTTACGAGCAGTACTTC | TRBD2 | TRBJ2-7 | TRBV27 | - | 16
CASSYGMRRYTGELFF | TGTGCCAGCAGTTATGGGATGCGGCGGTACACCGGGGAGCTGTTTTTT | - | TRBJ2-2 | TRBV6-6 | few | 16
CASSEFGQEETQYF | TGTGCCAGCAGTGAATTCGGGCAGGAAGAGACCCAGTACTTC | - | TRBJ2-5 | TRBV2 | - | 14
CASSSTFRTDRRETQYF | TGTGCCAGCAGTTCAACTTTCCGGACAGATAGAAGGGAGACCCAGTACTTC | - | TRBJ2-5 | TRBV28 | - | 17
CASSTNVGNEQFF | TGTGCCAGCTCGACTAATGTTGGGAATGAGCAGTTCTTC | - | TRBJ2-1 | TRBV18 | - | 13